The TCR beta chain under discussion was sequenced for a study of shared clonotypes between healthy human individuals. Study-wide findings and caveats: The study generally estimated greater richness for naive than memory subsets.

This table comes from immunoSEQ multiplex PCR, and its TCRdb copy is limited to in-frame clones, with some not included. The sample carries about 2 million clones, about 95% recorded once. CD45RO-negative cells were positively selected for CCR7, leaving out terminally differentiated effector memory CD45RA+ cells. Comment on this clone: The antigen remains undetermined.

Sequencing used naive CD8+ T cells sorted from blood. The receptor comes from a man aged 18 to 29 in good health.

The DNA of the CDR3 is TGTGCCAGCAGCTTACCCCGGGGACACGGATGGACTGAAGCTTTCTTT. This gives the protein CASSLPRGHGWTEAFF. The rearrangement joins TRBV11-2 to TRBJ1-1; tentative D call: TRBD1 (6 bases). The germline CDR1 and CDR2 sequences are SGHAT and FQNNGV. The CDR3 has 16 residues. V was trimmed by 2 bases and J by 5 bases, leaving 18 bases between them.